The rows below give T cell receptor beta chains drawn from one sample of a study of blood T cell repertoires in COVID-19. Some clones are missing from TCRdb's copy, which holds only in-frame ones; the method was immunoSEQ multiplex PCR. The data hold over 150,000 clones, with around nine tenths observed a single time. Material for sequencing was peripheral blood. These receptor sequences come from a woman aged 80 or over with COVID-19, enrolled during active disease. CDR3s include the opening cysteine and the closing phenylalanine or tryptophan. Each record gives: CDR3 DNA, CDR3 protein, clone size, CDR3 length, V gene, J gene, D gene. D genes are given only for firm matches. Size values are once, few and many counts, or a class for expanded clones, and some rows have none.

DNA: TGTGCCAGCAGTGAATGGGGTAGGCAGGGGAGTAGCAATCAGCCCCAGCATTTT
CDR3: CASSEWGRQGSSNQPQHF
size: .
length: 18
V: TRBV2
J: TRBJ1-5
D: .

DNA: TGTGCCAGCAGCTTTAGGGCTAGCGGGAGATTGGCCGGGGAGCTGTTTTTT
CDR3: CASSFRASGRLAGELFF
size: .
length: 17
V: TRBV7-2
J: TRBJ2-2
D: TRBD2

DNA: TGTGCCAGTAGTATCTCCGGGACAGAAACTAACTATGGCTACACCTTC
CDR3: CASSISGTETNYGYTF
size: .
length: 16
V: TRBV19
J: TRBJ1-2
D: TRBD1

DNA: TGTGCCACCAGCGAGGGATGGAGTGCAACTAATGAAAAACTGTTTTTT
CDR3: CATSEGWSATNEKLFF
size: .
length: 16
V: TRBV15
J: TRBJ1-4
D: .

DNA: TGTGCTAGTGGTTCCCTCCCCGGGATAGGGGGCACCGGGGAGCTGTTTTTT
CDR3: CASGSLPGIGGTGELFF
size: .
length: 17
V: TRBV12-5
J: TRBJ2-2
D: .

DNA: TGCAGTGCTAGTCAACCAGCGGGACTAGCGGGAAGCACAGATACGCAGTATTTT
CDR3: CSASQPAGLAGSTDTQYF
size: .
length: 18
V: TRBV20-1
J: TRBJ2-3
D: TRBD2

DNA: TGTGCCAGCAGTTCCGGGACTTACACAGATACGCAGTATTTT
CDR3: CASSSGTYTDTQYF
size: .
length: 14
V: TRBV5-5
J: TRBJ2-3
D: .

DNA: TGTGCCAGCAGCAAGGGACAGGGGAATTCACCCCTCCACTTT
CDR3: CASSKGQGNSPLHF
size: .
length: 14
V: TRBV27
J: TRBJ1-6
D: TRBD1

DNA: TGTGCCAGCAGCCTCGCGGCGGGGTCGACCTACGAGCAGTACTTC
CDR3: CASSLAAGSTYEQYF
size: .
length: 15
V: TRBV7-2
J: TRBJ2-7
D: .

DNA: TGCGCCAGCAGACCGCGGGGGGGCTCTGGAAACACCATATATTTT
CDR3: CASRPRGGSGNTIYF
size: .
length: 15
V: TRBV5-1
J: TRBJ1-3
D: .

DNA: TGTGCCAGCAGCTTAGGATTTGCGAGCCCTAATGAAAAACTGTTTTTT
CDR3: CASSLGFASPNEKLFF
size: .
length: 16
V: TRBV7-8
J: TRBJ1-4
D: .

DNA: TGTGCTAGTGGTTTGGGTGAGGGAAGGGCCTGGAATTTGGCTGAGCAGTTCTTC
CDR3: CASGLGEGRAWNLAEQFF
size: .
length: 18
V: TRBV12-5
J: TRBJ2-1
D: .

DNA: TGTGCCAGCAGCTATGATAGTGGCGGGAGAGCCCCAGATACGCAGTATTTT
CDR3: CASSYDSGGRAPDTQYF
size: .
length: 17
V: TRBV9
J: TRBJ2-3
D: TRBD2

DNA: TGCGCCAGCAGGTTGGAGACTGTAAGCACTGAAGCTTTCTTT
CDR3: CASRLETVSTEAFF
size: .
length: 14
V: TRBV5-1
J: TRBJ1-1
D: .

DNA: TGTGCCAGCAGTCGAACAGGGGATAGCAATCAGCCCCAGCATTTT
CDR3: CASSRTGDSNQPQHF
size: once
length: 15
V: TRBV6-2/TRBV6-3
J: TRBJ1-5
D: TRBD1

DNA: TGTGCCAGTAGTATCCCCGGGAGGTCCAAAAACATTCAGTACTTC
CDR3: CASSIPGRSKNIQYF
size: .
length: 15
V: TRBV19
J: TRBJ2-4
D: TRBD2

DNA: TGTGCCAGCAGCCAGCAGGGGGAAGATCAGCCCCAGCATTTT
CDR3: CASSQQGEDQPQHF
size: few
length: 14
V: TRBV4-2
J: TRBJ1-5
D: TRBD1

DNA: TGTGCCAGCAGCCGCGCGGGCTCTGGAAACACCATATATTTT
CDR3: CASSRAGSGNTIYF
size: .
length: 14
V: TRBV7-9
J: TRBJ1-3
D: .